The rows below give T cell receptor beta chains drawn from one sample of a study of T cells in Graves' hyperthyroidism and ophthalmopathy. TCRdb ran MiXCR on the multiplex PCR reads and lists one entry per CDR3 protein. Here the sample spans about 590,000 distinct CDR3 sequences, 15% to 17% being singletons. Sequences were obtained from blood. These receptors all stem from a woman in her twenties or thirties with Graves' hyperthyroidism. The CDR3 runs from the conserved cysteine through the conserved F or W. The D gene is left open where the match is weak. Clone size is shown for a subset of rows, as once, few, many or a class of expanded clone.

TRBJ1-4	TRBV20-1	-	-	TGCAGTGCTAGTATTAGGCACTCGGTTGCTGAAAAACTGTTTTTT	CSASIRHSVAEKLFF
TRBJ2-6	TRBV7-2	many	-	TGTGCCAGCAGCCCCTTTCAATCTCATGGGGCCAACGTCCTGACTTTC	CASSPFQSHGANVLTF
TRBJ2-3	TRBV12-3/TRBV12-4	-	-	TGTGCCAGCAAAATCAGGGGGGGCACAGATACGCAGTATTTT	CASKIRGGTDTQYF
TRBJ1-1	TRBV14	few	-	TGTGCCAGCAGCCAAGATTTCAGCGGCACTGAAGCTTTCTTT	CASSQDFSGTEAFF
TRBJ2-1	TRBV3-1	many	-	TGTGCCAGCAGCCAAACAGGGAGGTCCTACAATGAGCAGTTCTTC	CASSQTGRSYNEQFF
TRBJ2-1	TRBV7-7	-	-	TGTGCTAGCAGCTTGAATTTGGAGAATGAGCAGTTCTTC	CASSLNLENEQFF
TRBJ2-7	TRBV11-2	many	TRBD2	TGTGCCAGCAGCTTGCCGGGACTAGCGGCCTACGAGCAGTACTTC	CASSLPGLAAYEQYF
TRBJ1-5	TRBV4-1	-	-	TGCGCCAGCAGCCAAGATACAGGGAATGGGGTGTGGCCCCAGCATTTT	CASSQDTGNGVWPQHF
TRBJ2-1	TRBV4-2	-	TRBD2	TGTGCCAGCAGCCTGGACCCTAGCGGTGCGGGTGAGCAGTTCTTC	CASSLDPSGAGEQFF
TRBJ2-7	TRBV4-3	-	TRBD1	TGCGCCAGCAGCCATTACAGGGGCGAAGGGGCCGAGCAGTACTTC	CASSHYRGEGAEQYF
TRBJ2-2	TRBV3-1	-	TRBD2	TGTGCCAGCAGCAAACGGACTAGCGGGGCGAACACCGGGGAGCTGTTTTTT	CASSKRTSGANTGELFF
TRBJ2-2	TRBV19	-	-	TGTGCCAGTAGTACATTACTCGCGGCAACGAACACCGGGGAGCTGTTTTTT	CASSTLLAATNTGELFF
TRBJ2-3	TRBV20-1	few	-	TGCAGTGCTCGCGGGACCCCCGGAGACGGGCACACAGATACGCAGTATTTT	CSARGTPGDGHTDTQYF
TRBJ2-1	TRBV6-5	-	-	TGTGCCAGCAGTTACTGGGGGGCCAACTACAATGAGCAGTTCTTC	CASSYWGANYNEQFF
TRBJ2-1	TRBV12-3/TRBV12-4	few	-	TGTGCCAGCAGTTCGCAGTTCTCCTACAATGAGCAGTTCTTC	CASSSQFSYNEQFF
TRBJ2-1	TRBV5-1	many	-	TGCGCCAGCAGCCGACAGGAGGTAAACAATGAGCAGTTCTTC	CASSRQEVNNEQFF
TRBJ2-7	TRBV7-9	many	-	TGTGCCAGCAGCTCCCCTAGCCAAAGCTCCTACGAGCAGTACTTC	CASSSPSQSSYEQYF
TRBJ1-1	TRBV6-5	few	-	TGTGCCAGCAGTTACGGAGACGGGTTTACAGCTTTCTTT	CASSYGDGFTAFF
TRBJ2-7	TRBV12-5	few	TRBD1	TGTGCTAGTGGCCCCCCGGGACAGGGGCCCTACGAGCAGTACTTC	CASGPPGQGPYEQYF
TRBJ1-4	TRBV15	-	-	TGTGCCACCAGCAGAGATGACGGGGCAACTAATGAAAAACTGTTTTTT	CATSRDDGATNEKLFF
TRBJ2-1	TRBV9	few	-	TGTGCCAGCAGCGTAGAACTACCGCCCTCGAAGCAGTTCTTC	CASSVELPPSKQFF
TRBJ2-1	TRBV20-1	-	-	TGCAGTATGGGGTGGGAAACTGAGCAGTTCTTC	CSMGWETEQFF
TRBJ1-1	TRBV30	many	-	TGTGCCTGGAGTGTAATTAAGGAAGCGAACACTGAAGCTTTCTTT	CAWSVIKEANTEAFF
TRBJ2-6	TRBV11-2	few	-	TGTGCCAGCAGCTTGTCTGTGACCTCTGGGGCCAACGTCCTGACTTTC	CASSLSVTSGANVLTF
TRBJ2-4	TRBV5-1	-	-	TGCGCCAGCAGCTTAACAGGCTTAGCCAAAAACATTCAGTACTTC	CASSLTGLAKNIQYF
TRBJ1-1	TRBV3-1	many	-	TGTGCCAGCAGCCAAGATGAGGGGTTAGAAGCTTTCTTT	CASSQDEGLEAFF
TRBJ2-3	TRBV5-1	many	-	TGCGCCAGCAGCTTGGCCTTGGTCGGTGGGTCAGATACGCAGTATTTT	CASSLALVGGSDTQYF